The T cell receptor (beta chain) described here comes from a study of blood T cell repertoires in COVID-19. Study overall: Researchers got acute and convalescent COVID-19 samples from the United States, Italy and Spain. T cells, B-cell-depleted T cells, or PBMCs supplied cDNA or gDNA.

Authors' methods: Nucleated cell counts were estimated from reference gene primer amplification. Profiled with immunoSEQ multiplex PCR; TCRdb holds only in-frame clones, not every one. D and trimming come from the DNA, and the V and J calls and clone size come from that table. This sample carries 200,000 or so clones, about 88% of them seen once, and the ten largest clones take roughly 19%. Seattle patients were enrolled while actively infected and followed longitudinally. This clone was seen once. Trimming pared 4 bases from V and 5 bases from J, leaving 11 bases between. The V gene's germline CDR1 is SEHNR and CDR2 FQNEAQ (reference sequence). The CDR3 spans 13 residues.

Sequenced material: peripheral blood. This receptor was taken from a man aged 50-60 years with COVID-19, enrolled during active disease. V is TRBV7-9 and J is TRBJ2-5, with a weak D call TRBD1 (5 bases). As DNA, the CDR3 is TGTGCCAGCAGCTCCCCAAGGGGCGAGACCCAGTACTTC. This gives the protein CASSSPRGETQYF.